Listed here is a single T cell receptor beta chain. Its antigen is currently unknown. The source of the sample is a study of PD-1 blockade in mismatch repair-deficient tumors. Study-level background: Enrolled about 2013-2016, patients had progressing, pretreated mismatch repair-deficient cancers of about a dozen types. Study-level findings and limits: After pembrolizumab, tumor-resident clones rose rapidly, then generally contracted before radiologic responses.

Mismatch repair deficiency was confirmed in all patients, by PCR or immunohistochemistry. Data came from immunoSEQ multiplex PCR; TCRdb stores just in-frame clones and leaves some out. The sample includes about 34,000 clones, around 80% of them seen just once. The germline CDR1 and CDR2 sequences are MNHEY and SMNVEV (reference sequence). This CDR3 comprises 15 residues. The J segment lost 1 base and the V segment lost 3 bases, leaving 5 bases of the junction unmatched. Sequencing used PBMCs, obtained less than 7 weeks after starting pembrolizumab. The chain links TRBV27 to TRBJ1-1, with 7 bases fitting TRBD1. The clonotype originates from an adult with mismatch repair-deficient cancer. The CDR3 protein is CASSFLRQGNTEAFF. As DNA, the CDR3 is TGTGCCAGCAGTTTCCTGCGACAGGGGAACACTGAAGCTTTCTTT.